A selection of T cell receptor beta chains follows, all from one sample in a study of blood T cell repertoires in COVID-19. Clones were sequenced by immunoSEQ multiplex PCR, and TCRdb holds only the in-frame ones, with some missing. The table lists 170,000 or so clones, about 87% of them singletons. The sample comprised peripheral blood. Every receptor here comes from a man in his 60s with COVID-19, enrolled during active disease. Each CDR3 is given with its conserved first and last residue. D genes are given only for firm matches. Clone size is not always given. Where it is, it says once, few, many or a class for expanded clones.

CDR3 DNA,CDR3 protein,J gene,D gene,V gene,clone size
TGTGCCAGCAGCTTAACAGGGGAACACACCGGGGAGCTGTTTTTT,CASSLTGEHTGELFF,TRBJ2-2,NA,TRBV7-3,NA
TGCAGCGGCCTGACAGGGGGCGGTTTTTCTGGGGCCAACGTCCTGACTTTC,CSGLTGGGFSGANVLTF,TRBJ2-6,TRBD1,TRBV29-1,NA
TGTGCCAGTAGTCAAAATAGAGCTAACACTGAAGCTTTCTTT,CASSQNRANTEAFF,TRBJ1-1,NA,TRBV19,NA
TGTGCCAGCAGCGTGACTAGGATGGGGAACAATGAGCAGTTCTTC,CASSVTRMGNNEQFF,TRBJ2-1,NA,TRBV5-8,once
TGTGCCAGCAGCTTAAGCGGACAGGGGAGGTCCGGGGAGCTGTTTTTT,CASSLSGQGRSGELFF,TRBJ2-2,TRBD1,TRBV7-2,NA
TGTGCCAGCAGCTTGAAAACGTACAAAGAGACCCAGTACTTC,CASSLKTYKETQYF,TRBJ2-5,NA,TRBV5-6,NA
TGTGCCAGTAGTGTACAGGACGGCGTCTTCTCTGGAAACACCATATATTTT,CASSVQDGVFSGNTIYF,TRBJ1-3,NA,TRBV19,NA
TGTGCCAGCTCACCACCATCAGGGGTCGAGACTGAAGCTTTCTTT,CASSPPSGVETEAFF,TRBJ1-1,NA,TRBV18,NA
TGTGCCAGCAACCTCAGGGGACAGCCCCAGCATTTT,CASNLRGQPQHF,TRBJ1-5,NA,TRBV2,NA
TGTGCCAGCAGTTATCGCGTGACAGGGGGCCGATCCACAGATACGCAGTATTTT,CASSYRVTGGRSTDTQYF,TRBJ2-3,TRBD1,TRBV6-2/TRBV6-3,NA
TGCGCCAGCAGCTTGAACGCGAACTCTGGGGCCAACGTCCTGACTTTC,CASSLNANSGANVLTF,TRBJ2-6,NA,TRBV5-1,few
TGTGCCAGCAGTTCCCCCCCTAAGCACGAGCAGTACTTC,CASSSPPKHEQYF,TRBJ2-7,NA,TRBV28,NA
TGCGCCAGCAGCTTGGTTGCGGGAGGGAACAATGAGCAGTTCTTC,CASSLVAGGNNEQFF,TRBJ2-1,TRBD2,TRBV5-1,NA
TGTGCCACCGCCCGTGGCAACTCTGGAAACACCATATATTTT,CATARGNSGNTIYF,TRBJ1-3,NA,TRBV19,NA
TGTGCCATCAGTGACGGCACTAGCGGAGACAATGAGCAGTTCTTC,CAISDGTSGDNEQFF,TRBJ2-1,TRBD2,TRBV10-3,NA
TGTGCCAGCAGTTACTCGACTAGCGGGGGGGCCGGTACCTCCTACAATGAGCAGTTCTTC,CASSYSTSGGAGTSYNEQFF,TRBJ2-1,TRBD2,TRBV6-2/TRBV6-3,NA
TGCGCCAGCAGCGGCGGGAGCCCTAATGAAAAACTGTTTTTT,CASSGGSPNEKLFF,TRBJ1-4,NA,TRBV5-1,NA